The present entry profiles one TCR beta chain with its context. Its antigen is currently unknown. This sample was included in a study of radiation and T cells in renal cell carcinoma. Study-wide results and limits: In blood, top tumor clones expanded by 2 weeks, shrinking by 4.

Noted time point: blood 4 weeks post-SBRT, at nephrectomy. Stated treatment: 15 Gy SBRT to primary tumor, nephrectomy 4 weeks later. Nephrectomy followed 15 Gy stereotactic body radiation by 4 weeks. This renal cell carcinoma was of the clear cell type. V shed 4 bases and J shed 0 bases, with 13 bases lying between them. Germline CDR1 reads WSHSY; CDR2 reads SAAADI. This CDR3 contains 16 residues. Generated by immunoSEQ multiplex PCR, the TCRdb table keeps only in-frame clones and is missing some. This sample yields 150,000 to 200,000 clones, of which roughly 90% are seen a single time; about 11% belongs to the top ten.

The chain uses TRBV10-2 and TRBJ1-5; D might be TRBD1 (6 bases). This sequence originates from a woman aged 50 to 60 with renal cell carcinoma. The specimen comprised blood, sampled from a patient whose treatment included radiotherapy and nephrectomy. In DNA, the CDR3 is TGCGCCAGCAGTGGGGGGGCCCGCAATAGCAATCAGCCCCAGCATTTT. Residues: CASSGGARNSNQPQHF.